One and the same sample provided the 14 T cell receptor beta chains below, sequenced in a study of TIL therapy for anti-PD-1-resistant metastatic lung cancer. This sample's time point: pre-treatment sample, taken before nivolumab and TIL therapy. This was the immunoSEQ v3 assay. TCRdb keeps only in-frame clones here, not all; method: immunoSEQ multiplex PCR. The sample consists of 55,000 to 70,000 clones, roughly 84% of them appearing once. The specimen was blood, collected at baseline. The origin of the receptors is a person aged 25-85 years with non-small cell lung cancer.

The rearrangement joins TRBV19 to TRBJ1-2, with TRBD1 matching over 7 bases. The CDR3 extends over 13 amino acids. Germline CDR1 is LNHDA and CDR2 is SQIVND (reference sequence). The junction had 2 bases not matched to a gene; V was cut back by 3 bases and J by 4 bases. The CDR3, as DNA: TGTGCCAGTAGTATTTCAGGGGGCTATGGCTACACCTTC. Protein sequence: CASSISGGYGYTF.

CDR3 in DNA: TGTGCCAGCAGTTACGGTAGGGAAGAGACCCAGTACTTC. This sequence encodes CASSYGREETQYF. This sequence joins TRBV6-5 and TRBJ2-5; D remains ambiguous. Looked up from germline, CDR1 is MNHEY and CDR2 is SVGAGI. Trimming stripped 2 bases from V and 3 bases from J, with 7 bases between. The CDR3 is 13 amino acids.

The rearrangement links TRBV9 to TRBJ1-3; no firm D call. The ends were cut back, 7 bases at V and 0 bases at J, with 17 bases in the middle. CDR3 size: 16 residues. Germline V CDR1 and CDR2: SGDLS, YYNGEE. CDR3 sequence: CASHPGGLNSGNTIYF. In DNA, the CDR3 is TGTGCCAGCCATCCAGGCGGGCTGAACTCTGGAAACACCATATATTTT.

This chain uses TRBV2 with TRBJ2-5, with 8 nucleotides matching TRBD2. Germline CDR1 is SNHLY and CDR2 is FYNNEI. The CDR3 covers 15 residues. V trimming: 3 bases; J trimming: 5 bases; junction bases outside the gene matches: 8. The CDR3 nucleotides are TGTGCCAGCAGTGAGAGGCCAGCGGGAGTCGAGACCCAGTACTTC. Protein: CASSERPAGVETQYF.

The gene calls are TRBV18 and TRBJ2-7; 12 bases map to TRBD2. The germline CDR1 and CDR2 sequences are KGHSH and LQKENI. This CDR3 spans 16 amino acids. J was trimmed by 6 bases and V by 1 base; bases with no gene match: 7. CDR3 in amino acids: CASSPRLAGGVGEQYF. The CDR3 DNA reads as TGTGCCAGCTCACCACGGCTAGCGGGAGGGGTTGGCGAGCAGTACTTC.

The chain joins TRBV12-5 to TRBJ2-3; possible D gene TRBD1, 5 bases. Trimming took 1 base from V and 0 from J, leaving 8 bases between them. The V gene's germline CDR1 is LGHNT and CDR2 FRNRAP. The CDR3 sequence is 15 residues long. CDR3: CASGLGQSSTDTQYF. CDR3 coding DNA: TGTGCTAGTGGTTTGGGACAGTCTAGCACAGATACGCAGTATTTT.

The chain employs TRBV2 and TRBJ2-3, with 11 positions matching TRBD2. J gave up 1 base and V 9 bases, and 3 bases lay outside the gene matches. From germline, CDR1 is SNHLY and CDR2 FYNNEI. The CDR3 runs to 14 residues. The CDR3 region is CARETSGGTDTQYF. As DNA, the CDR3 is TGTGCCAGAGAGACTAGCGGGGGCACAGATACGCAGTATTTT.

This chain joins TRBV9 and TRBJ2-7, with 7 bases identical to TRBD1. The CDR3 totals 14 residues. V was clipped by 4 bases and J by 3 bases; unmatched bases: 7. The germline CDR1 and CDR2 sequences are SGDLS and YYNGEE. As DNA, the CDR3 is TGTGCCAGCAGCTCCCATTGGGACAGCTACGAGCAGTACTTC. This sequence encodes CASSSHWDSYEQYF.

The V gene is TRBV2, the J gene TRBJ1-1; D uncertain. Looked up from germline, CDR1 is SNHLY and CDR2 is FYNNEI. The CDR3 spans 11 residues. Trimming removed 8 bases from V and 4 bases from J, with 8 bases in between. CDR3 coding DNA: TGTGCCAGCGTTAGGCCCACTGAAGCTTTCTTT. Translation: CASVRPTEAFF.

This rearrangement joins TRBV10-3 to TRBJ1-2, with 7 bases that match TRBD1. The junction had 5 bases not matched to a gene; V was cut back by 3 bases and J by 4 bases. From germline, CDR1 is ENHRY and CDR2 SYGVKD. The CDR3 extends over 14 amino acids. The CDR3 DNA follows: TGTGCCATCAGTGACTCAGGGGGGGGCTATGGCTACACCTTC. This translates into CAISDSGGGYGYTF.

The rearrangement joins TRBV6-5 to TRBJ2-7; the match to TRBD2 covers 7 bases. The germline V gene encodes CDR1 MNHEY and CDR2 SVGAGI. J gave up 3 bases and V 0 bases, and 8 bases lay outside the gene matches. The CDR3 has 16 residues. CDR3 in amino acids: CASSYSMGEGLYEQYF. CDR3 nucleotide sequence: TGTGCCAGCAGTTACTCGATGGGGGAGGGCCTCTACGAGCAGTACTTC.

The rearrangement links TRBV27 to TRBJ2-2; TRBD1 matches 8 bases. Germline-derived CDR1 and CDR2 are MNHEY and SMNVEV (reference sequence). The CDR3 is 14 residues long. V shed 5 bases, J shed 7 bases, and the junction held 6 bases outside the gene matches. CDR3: CASSSQGAGGELFF. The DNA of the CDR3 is TGTGCCAGCAGTAGCCAGGGGGCAGGCGGGGAGCTGTTTTTT.

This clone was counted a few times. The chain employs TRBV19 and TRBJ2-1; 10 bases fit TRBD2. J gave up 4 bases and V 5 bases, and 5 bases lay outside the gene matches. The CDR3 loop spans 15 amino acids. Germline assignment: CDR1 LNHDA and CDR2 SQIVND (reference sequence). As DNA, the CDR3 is TGTGCCAGTAGTCTTAGCGGGGGGATATACAATGAGCAGTTCTTC. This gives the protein CASSLSGGIYNEQFF. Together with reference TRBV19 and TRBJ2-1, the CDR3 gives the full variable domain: DGGITQSPKYLFRKEGQNVTLSCEQNLNHDAMYWYRQDPGQGLRLIYYSQIVNDFQKGDIAEGYSVSREKKESFPLTVTSAQKNPTAFYLCASSLSGGIYNEQFFGPGTRLTVL.

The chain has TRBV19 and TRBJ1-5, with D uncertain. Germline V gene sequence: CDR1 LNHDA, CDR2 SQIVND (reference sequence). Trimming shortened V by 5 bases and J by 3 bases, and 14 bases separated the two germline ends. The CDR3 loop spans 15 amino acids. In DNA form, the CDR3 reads TGTGCCAGTAGTCCAGGACGGAGCGACAATCAGCCCCAGCATTTT. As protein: CASSPGRSDNQPQHF.